A single sample is the source of the 12 T cell receptor beta chains below, sequenced in a study of regulatory T cells in long-lasting Graves disease. Libraries of TCR beta came from iRepertoire HTBI primers plus Arm-PCR of CDR3 regions. TCRdb recomputed calls from the multiplex PCR reads with MiXCR, one row per CDR3 protein. This table has 450,000 to 700,000 distinct CDR3 sequences, about 13% appearing once. Time point reported: newly diagnosed GD, antithyroid drugs for less than 3 months. Scientists built the TCR library using RNA that was extracted from PBMCs. These data were likewise used in another study, on T cells in Graves' hyperthyroidism and ophthalmopathy.

Sequenced here: peripheral blood mononuclear cells (PBMCs), sampled at new diagnosis, from a patient treated with antithyroid drugs. These TCRs come from a man aged 30 to 39 with Graves disease.

This clonotype has only a few counts. This rearrangement joins TRBV24-1 to TRBJ2-1, with 7 positions matching TRBD2. Losses at the gene ends were 6 bases for V and 8 bases for J; bases not matched to a gene: 12. CDR3 length equals 15 residues. The germline V gene has CDR1 KGHDR and CDR2 SFDVKD. CDR3 region: CATSLAQAGSHEQFF. DNA for the CDR3: TGTGCCACCAGTCTGGCGCAAGCGGGAAGCCATGAGCAGTTCTTC.

The rearrangement uses TRBV19 and TRBJ1-4; D unresolved. This CDR3 has 16 residues. Germline V gives CDR1 LNHDA, CDR2 SQIVND (reference sequence). Trimming stripped 7 bases from V and 8 bases from J, with 23 bases between. The CDR3 DNA follows: TGTGCCAGTAAGGACCCCGGGTCTCCAGCAACCGAAAAACTGTTTTTT. Translation gives CASKDPGSPATEKLFF. Looking up the rest from reference TRBV19 and TRBJ1-4 gives the full variable domain: DGGITQSPKYLFRKEGQNVTLSCEQNLNHDAMYWYRQDPGQGLRLIYYSQIVNDFQKGDIAEGYSVSREKKESFPLTVTSAQKNPTAFYLCASKDPGSPATEKLFFGSGTQLSVL.

This clonotype has a count of ten or more. The chain joins TRBV11-2 to TRBJ1-3; D may be TRBD1 (5 bases). The CDR3 has 14 residues. V was shortened by 2 bases and J by 3 bases, with 8 bases between the two germline ends. CDR1 SGHAT and CDR2 FQNNGV come from the germline V gene. In nucleotides, the CDR3 is TGTGCCAGCAGCTTAAGCCAGGGTGGAAACACCATATATTTT. This gives the protein CASSLSQGGNTIYF.

This clonotype was seen at least ten times. V and J are TRBV11-2 and TRBJ2-7; 8 nucleotides line up with TRBD2. V trimming: 5 bases; J trimming: 2 bases; junction bases outside the gene matches: 5. The CDR3 runs to 14 residues. Germline V gene sequence: CDR1 SGHAT, CDR2 FQNNGV. CDR3 DNA: TGTGCCAGCAGCCCGGGGACTAGAGCCTACGAGCAGTACTTC. It codes for CASSPGTRAYEQYF.

Ten or more counts support this clonotype. The chain uses TRBV2 and TRBJ1-1, with 9 nucleotides matching TRBD1. This CDR3 is built from 15 residues. The germline V gene has CDR1 SNHLY and CDR2 FYNNEI. Germline trimming cut 6 bases from V and 4 bases from J; bases unmatched to any gene: 9. CDR3 loop: CASSGGRQGGTEAFF. The CDR3 nucleotides read TGTGCCAGCAGCGGGGGGCGACAGGGGGGCACTGAAGCTTTCTTT.

The CDR3 loop is CASSQDPSGQGSTDTQYF. CDR3 in DNA: TGCGCCAGCAGCCAAGACCCCTCCGGACAGGGCAGCACAGATACGCAGTATTTT. The chain has TRBV4-1 and TRBJ2-3, with TRBD1 matching over 8 bases. Germline CDR1 MGHRA, CDR2 YSYEKL. CDR3 size: 18 residues. V lost 0 bases, J lost 0 bases, and 8 bases stayed unmatched.

The rearrangement uses TRBV29-1 and TRBJ1-4; tentatively, D is TRBD1 (5 bases). CDR3 length equals 13 residues. Between the trimmed V and J ends, which lost 4 bases and 7 bases, there was a span of 13 bases. Germline V CDR1 and CDR2: SQVTM, ANQGSEA. Here the CDR3 reads CSVGRIGGEKLFF. The CDR3, as DNA: TGCAGCGTTGGGCGGATTGGGGGTGAAAAACTGTTTTTT. Full variable domain (missing parts from reference TRBV29-1 and TRBJ1-4): SAVISQKPSRDICQRGTSLTIQCQVDSQVTMMFWYRQQPGQSLTLIATANQGSEATYESGFVIDKFPISRPNLTFSTLTVSNMSPEDSSIYLCSVGRIGGEKLFFGSGTQLSVL.

This clonotype was seen a handful of times. This sequence joins TRBV18 and TRBJ2-3; D gene ambiguous. CDR3 size: 12 residues. Germline values: CDR1 KGHSH, CDR2 LQKENI. Trimming cost V 0 bases and J 6 bases, with 4 bases left between them. The CDR3: CASSPPWDTQYF. The CDR3 nucleotides read TGTGCCAGCTCACCACCGTGGGATACGCAGTATTTT. The whole variable domain, remainder taken from reference TRBV18 and TRBJ2-3, is NAGVMQNPRHLVRRRGQEARLRCSPMKGHSHVYWYRQLPEEGLKFMVYLQKENIIDESGMPKERFSAEFPKEGPSILRIQQVVRGDSAAYFCASSPPWDTQYFGPGTRLTVL.

This clonotype has more than one count but fewer than ten. The chain employs TRBV7-9 and TRBJ1-1; TRBD1 is a possible D gene (5 bases). The CDR3 has 13 amino acids. Between the trimmed V and J ends, which lost 1 base and 11 bases, there was a span of 14 bases. CDR1 is SEHNR and CDR2 is FQNEAQ in the germline V gene (reference sequence). CDR3 bases: TGTGCCAGCAGCTTAGGGGGCGGGCTTGACGCTTTCTTT. This sequence encodes CASSLGGGLDAFF.

The chain is built from TRBV7-9 and TRBJ2-6, with 11 bases aligning to TRBD2. The junction had 5 bases not matched to a gene; V was cut back by 5 bases and J by 2 bases. Per germline, CDR1 SEHNR and CDR2 FQNEAQ (reference sequence). The CDR3 is 17 amino acids. The chain's CDR3 is CASSPGTSGAGANVLTF. The CDR3 DNA follows: TGTGCCAGCAGCCCCGGGACTAGCGGCGCTGGGGCCAACGTCCTGACTTTC.

This clonotype was recorded only once. This chain joins TRBV7-3 and TRBJ2-3; TRBD1 agrees at 9 bases. CDR3 length: 16 amino acids. The V segment lost 5 bases and the J segment 0 bases; nucleotides outside the gene matches: 6. Germline V gives CDR1 SGHTA, CDR2 FQGTGA. DNA of the CDR3: TGTGCCAGCAGCACGACAGGGGGGACTAGCACAGATACGCAGTATTTT. Its protein is CASSTTGGTSTDTQYF.

This clonotype was counted only a few times. The chain uses TRBV18 and TRBJ1-2; D is undetermined. Trimming took 3 bases from V and 8 from J, leaving 13 bases between them. CDR3 length: 13 residues. Germline V gene lookup returns CDR1 KGHSH and CDR2 LQKENI. DNA for the CDR3: TGTGCCAGCTCACCGCAGGAAGATTACGGCTACACCTTC. The encoded protein is CASSPQEDYGYTF. The whole variable domain, remainder taken from reference TRBV18 and TRBJ1-2, is NAGVMQNPRHLVRRRGQEARLRCSPMKGHSHVYWYRQLPEEGLKFMVYLQKENIIDESGMPKERFSAEFPKEGPSILRIQQVVRGDSAAYFCASSPQEDYGYTFGSGTRLTVV.